The 32 T cell receptor beta chains below all came from one sample that was sequenced in a study of PD-L1 blockade in urothelial cancer. Assay used: immunoSEQ multiplex PCR; TCRdb lists only in-frame clones, some missing. The sample holds 95,000 to 130,000 clones, around nine tenths seen once. Time point noted: peripheral blood 6 weeks after treatment start. The input for sequencing was PBMCs, taken around atezolizumab (anti-PD-L1) treatment. All receptors come from a man aged 55 to 69 with urothelial cancer.

This chain joins TRBV6-4 and TRBJ2-3; 11 bases are a match to TRBD2. Trimming cost V 2 bases and J 10 bases; bases outside gene matches: 5. This CDR3 contains 14 residues. Germline V gives CDR1 MRHNA, CDR2 SNTAGT. The CDR3 protein is CASSDQTSGMAQYF. In nucleotides, the CDR3 is TGTGCCAGCAGTGACCAGACTAGCGGGATGGCGCAGTATTTT.

The chain joins TRBV5-4 to TRBJ2-2; D is perhaps TRBD2 (6 bases). In germline, CDR1 is SGHNT, CDR2 YYREEE (reference sequence). The CDR3 consists of 13 residues. The V gene lost 3 bases and the J gene lost 3 bases, with 6 bases spanning the gap. The CDR3 DNA follows: TGTGCCAGCAGCTCGGGGGACACCGGGGAGCTGTTTTTT. Protein product: CASSSGDTGELFF.

J is TRBJ2-5 and V is TRBV5-4, with TRBD2 matching 10 bases. Germline V gene sequence: CDR1 SGHNT, CDR2 YYREEE (reference sequence). V lost 4 bases, J lost 5 bases, and 5 bases stayed unmatched. The CDR3 spans 14 residues. CDR3 loop: CASSVLAGLETQYF. Written as DNA, the CDR3 is TGTGCCAGCAGCGTACTAGCGGGGCTGGAGACCCAGTACTTC.

V and J are TRBV5-1 and TRBJ2-1; 8 bases are a match to TRBD2. CDR1 is SGHRS, CDR2 YFSETQ, per germline. This CDR3 is built from 15 residues. V was pared by 2 bases and J by 5 bases, with 6 bases of the junction left unmatched. CDR3 nucleotide sequence: TGCGCCAGCAGCTTCAACGGGGGGGCGAACAATGAGCAGTTCTTC. It encodes CASSFNGGANNEQFF.

The CDR3 DNA reads TGTGCCTGGAGGACAGATCACTCCTACGAGCAGTACTTC. Amino acid sequence: CAWRTDHSYEQYF. This rearrangement joins TRBV30 to TRBJ2-7, with D tentatively TRBD1 (5 bases). CDR1 is GTSNPN and CDR2 is SVGIG in the germline V gene (reference sequence). V was cut by 3 bases and J by 0 bases, with 9 bases left in between. CDR3 size: 13 residues.

The chain couples TRBV27 to TRBJ2-7; TRBD1 matches 8 bases. V dropped 5 bases and J dropped 7; count of bases not matched to a gene: 7. Per germline, CDR1 MNHEY and CDR2 SMNVEV (reference sequence). The CDR3 extends over 13 amino acids. For the CDR3, the DNA is TGTGCCAGCAGTACCTGGGACAGGATGGAGCAGTACTTC. It is translated as CASSTWDRMEQYF.

The chain links TRBV29-1 to TRBJ1-3; TRBD1 aligns across 7 bases. CDR3 length equals 14 residues. Unmatched junction bases numbered 5, after V lost 4 bases and J lost 2 bases. CDR1 and CDR2 from the germline V gene are SQVTM and ANQGSEA. CDR3 in DNA: TGCAGCGTTGCTGAGGGGGCAGCTGGAAACACCATATATTTT. Translation gives CSVAEGAAGNTIYF. Supplemented by reference TRBV29-1 and TRBJ1-3, the full variable domain reads SAVISQKPSRDICQRGTSLTIQCQVDSQVTMMFWYRQQPGQSLTLIATANQGSEATYESGFVIDKFPISRPNLTFSTLTVSNMSPEDSSIYLCSVAEGAAGNTIYFGEGSWLTVV.

This CDR3 reads CASSVGGDTGELFF. Here the CDR3 DNA reads TGTGCCAGCAGCGTGGGGGGGGACACCGGGGAGCTGTTTTTT. J is TRBJ2-2 and V is TRBV9, with TRBD2 matching over 7 bases. The V and J ends lost 2 bases and 3 bases, in that order; junction bases with no gene match: 1. There are 14 residues in the CDR3. Germline V gene lookup returns CDR1 SGDLS and CDR2 YYNGEE.

This chain links TRBV4-2 with TRBJ1-5; D remains ambiguous. Looked up from germline, CDR1 is LGHNA and CDR2 is YNFKEQ. The CDR3 length is 15 residues. The V gene lost 0 bases and the J gene lost 9 bases, with 15 bases spanning the gap. The CDR3 DNA sequence: TGTGCCAGCAGCCAAGATCCGGGCAGCCGGGGGCCCCAGCATTTT. Protein: CASSQDPGSRGPQHF.

This chain connects TRBV30 to TRBJ2-6, with 9 bases identical to TRBD1. V trimming: 8 bases; J trimming: 2 bases; junction bases outside the gene matches: 7. Germline V CDR1 and CDR2: GTSNPN, SVGIG (reference sequence). The CDR3 is 15 amino acids. CDR3 bases: TGTGCCACCTCCGGGACAGGGACTGGGGCCAACGTCCTGACTTTC. Its translation is CATSGTGTGANVLTF.

The chain has TRBV4-1 and TRBJ2-3; 7 nucleotides agree with TRBD2. The V segment lost 4 bases and the J segment 0 bases; nucleotides outside the gene matches: 4. CDR1 is MGHRA and CDR2 is YSYEKL in the germline V gene. The CDR3 has 15 amino acids. CDR3: CASSLERGSTDTQYF. CDR3 coding DNA: TGCGCCAGCAGCCTGGAGCGGGGCAGCACAGATACGCAGTATTTT.

This sequence joins TRBV10-3 and TRBJ1-2; 7 bases agree with TRBD1. CDR1 is ENHRY, CDR2 SYGVKD, per germline. V lost 0 bases and J lost 6; bases outside the gene matches: 13. CDR3 length: 17 residues. CDR3 sequence: CAISESLDGQDENGYTF. CDR3 nucleotide sequence: TGTGCCATCAGTGAGTCGTTGGATGGACAGGACGAGAATGGCTACACCTTC.

This chain uses TRBV28 with TRBJ2-1; 11 nucleotides align to TRBD2. The germline CDR1 and CDR2 sequences are MDHEN and SYDVKM. The J segment lost 5 bases and the V segment lost 6 bases, leaving 12 bases of the junction unmatched. The length of the CDR3 is 17 residues. DNA for the CDR3: TGTGCCAGCAGATTAGCGGGGGGGTTCCCCCGAAACAATGAGCAGTTCTTC. Protein sequence: CASRLAGGFPRNNEQFF. Looking up the rest from reference TRBV28 and TRBJ2-1 gives the full variable domain: DVKVTQSSRYLVKRTGEKVFLECVQDMDHENMFWYRQDPGLGLRLIYFSYDVKMKEKGDIPEGYSVSREKKERFSLILESASTNQTSMYLCASRLAGGFPRNNEQFFGPGTRLTVL.

On this clone: The sample carries other DNA sequences with the same CDR3. This chain links TRBV27 with TRBJ1-2; D remains ambiguous. V gave up 11 bases and J gave up 2 bases, with 15 bases separating them. The germline V gene encodes CDR1 MNHEY and CDR2 SMNVEV (reference sequence). There are 13 residues in the CDR3. CDR3 protein: CASSGGANYGYTF. In nucleotides, the CDR3 is TGTGCCTCCTCCGGCGGAGCGAACTATGGCTACACCTTC.

This clone was observed many times. V is TRBV10-1 and J is TRBJ2-2, with D uncertain. Per the germline V gene, CDR1 is WNHNN and CDR2 is SYGVQD (reference sequence). The CDR3 consists of 15 residues. Trimming left V 6 bases short and J 5 bases short, with 16 bases between. CDR3 in amino acids: CASSPDLRWTGELFF. The CDR3 DNA is TGCGCCAGCAGCCCCGACCTGAGGTGGACCGGGGAGCTGTTTTTT.

The DNA for the CDR3 is TGTGCCAGCTCCCCCCCCGTACTTGAAGCTTTCTTT. It translates to CASSPPVLEAFF. This rearrangement joins TRBV28 to TRBJ1-1; D is unresolved. Germline loops: CDR1 MDHEN, CDR2 SYDVKM. V lost 8 bases and J lost 7, with 14 bases in between. CDR3 size: 12 residues.

J is TRBJ2-7 and V is TRBV7-2; no clear D. V was shortened by 0 bases and J by 2 bases, with 8 bases between the two germline ends. Per germline, CDR1 SGHTA and CDR2 FQGNSA. The CDR3 is made up of 14 amino acids. The CDR3 DNA reads as TGTGCCAGCAGCTTAGCACAGATCCCCTACGAGCAGTACTTC. As protein: CASSLAQIPYEQYF.

This chain links TRBV7-2 with TRBJ1-4; D perhaps matches TRBD1 (6 bases). CDR3 length equals 15 residues. CDR1 is SGHTA, CDR2 FQGNSA, per germline. Trimming pared 6 bases from V and 8 bases from J, leaving 19 bases between. CDR3 nucleotides: TGTGCCAGCAGATCTAGGGGGGGCGCTCGGGAAAAACTGTTTTTT. Its protein product is CASRSRGGAREKLFF.

This chain joins TRBV6-6 and TRBJ2-3, with 9 bases that match TRBD1. The CDR3 runs to 16 residues. Germline CDR1 MNHNY, CDR2 SVGAGI (reference sequence). The trim removed 6 bases at V and 2 bases at J, leaving 9 bases unmatched. The CDR3 DNA sequence: TGTGCCAGCAGGGGCACGGACAGGGGATACACAGATACGCAGTATTTT. This codes for CASRGTDRGYTDTQYF.

The chain is built from TRBV11-2 and TRBJ2-7, with D perhaps TRBD1 (6 bases). Trimming took off 5 bases at V and 5 bases at J, with 13 bases between the two ends. Germline V gene data show CDR1 as SGHAT and CDR2 as FQNNGV. The CDR3 covers 13 residues. In nucleotides, the CDR3 is TGTGCCAGCAGCAGAGACAGGTCCAACGAGCAGTACTTC. Translating it yields CASSRDRSNEQYF.

The CDR3 DNA reads TGTGCCAGCAGTGGCGGACAGGGAGGAGGCTATGGCTACACCTTC. This sequence encodes CASSGGQGGGYGYTF. V and J are TRBV2 and TRBJ1-2, with TRBD1 matching 8 bases. The J segment lost 4 bases and the V segment lost 4 bases, leaving 8 bases of the junction unmatched. Germline CDR1 SNHLY, CDR2 FYNNEI. The CDR3 sequence is 15 residues long.

The CDR3 region is CASSEARGVAGELFF. The CDR3 DNA reads as TGTGCCAGCAGTGAAGCTCGGGGAGTTGCCGGGGAGCTGTTTTTT. The chain links TRBV6-1 to TRBJ2-2; the D gene is possibly TRBD2 (5 bases). With 0 bases removed from V and 6 bases from J, the gap between germline ends came to 11 bases. This CDR3 has 15 residues. Looked up from germline, CDR1 is MNHNS and CDR2 is SASEGT.

CDR3 sequence (DNA): TGTGCCAGCAGTTACTCGAACCTAGCGGGGGACGCGCAGTTCTTC. The encoded protein is CASSYSNLAGDAQFF. The chain has TRBV6-5 and TRBJ2-1; 10 bases line up with TRBD2. Germline V gene lookup returns CDR1 MNHEY and CDR2 SVGAGI. The ends lost 0 bases at V and 12 bases at J; junction bases unmatched: 8. This CDR3 has 15 residues.

The rearrangement links TRBV7-9 to TRBJ2-7; 8 bases line up with TRBD1. Germline CDR1 SEHNR, CDR2 FQNEAQ (reference sequence). V lost 5 bases to trimming and J lost 3 bases; unmatched junction nucleotides: 6. The CDR3 is 14 residues long. CDR3 loop: CASSPTGTGYEQYF. The CDR3 region has the DNA TGTGCCAGCAGCCCGACCGGGACAGGCTACGAGCAGTACTTC.

V usage is TRBV6-5 and J usage is TRBJ2-3; 10 nucleotides agree with TRBD1. Unmatched junction bases numbered 7, after V lost 6 bases and J lost 4 bases. Germline values: CDR1 MNHEY, CDR2 SVGAGI. CDR3 length: 15 residues. Here the CDR3 reads CASRGPGQGSDTQYF. In DNA form, the CDR3 reads TGTGCCAGCAGAGGACCGGGACAGGGGTCAGATACGCAGTATTTT.

This clone was picked up one time. Within the sample, other DNA sequences also encode this same CDR3. V usage is TRBV5-1 and J usage is TRBJ2-7; D is unresolved. Germline CDR1 SGHRS, CDR2 YFSETQ. Trimming took 8 bases from V and 3 from J, leaving 9 bases between them. The CDR3 contains 11 residues. CDR3 protein: CASSSNYEQYF. The CDR3 DNA reads as TGCGCCAGTTCAAGCAACTACGAGCAGTACTTC.

The chain has TRBV7-2 and TRBJ1-2; 8 nucleotides agree with TRBD1. Trimming removed 5 bases from V and 6 bases from J; junction bases left unmatched: 2. Germline CDR1 SGHTA, CDR2 FQGNSA. The CDR3 has 12 amino acids. The chain's CDR3 is CASSVQGDGYTF. For the CDR3, the DNA is TGTGCCAGCAGCGTACAGGGGGATGGCTACACCTTC.

V usage is TRBV4-1 and J usage is TRBJ2-5; TRBD2 agrees at 7 bases. The V and J ends lost 5 bases and 0 bases, in that order; junction bases with no gene match: 9. This CDR3 has 16 amino acids. CDR1 MGHRA and CDR2 YSYEKL come from the germline V gene. The CDR3 coding sequence is TGCGCCAGCAGCTCAGGGACGGGGGGTTACCAAGAGACCCAGTACTTC. This codes for CASSSGTGGYQETQYF.

V gene TRBV5-1 combines with J gene TRBJ2-1; 7 bases map to TRBD2. Trimming cost V 4 bases and J 6 bases; bases outside gene matches: 13. The germline gives CDR1 SGHRS, CDR2 YFSETQ. This CDR3 comprises 16 residues. CDR3 coding DNA: TGCGCCAGCAGCACCGGGGGAGCGGGATTCTCCAATGAGCAGTTCTTC. Residues: CASSTGGAGFSNEQFF. The whole variable domain, filled in from reference TRBV5-1 and TRBJ2-1, reads KAGVTQTPRYLIKTRGQQVTLSCSPISGHRSVSWYQQTPGQGLQFLFEYFSETQRNKGNFPGRFSGRQFSNSRSEMNVSTLELGDSALYLCASSTGGAGFSNEQFFGPGTRLTVL.

Concerning this clone itself: This sample includes further DNA sequences coding for the same CDR3. The V and J genes are TRBV11-2 and TRBJ1-5, with a weak D call TRBD1 (6 bases). This CDR3 has 14 residues. Germline assignment: CDR1 SGHAT and CDR2 FQNNGV. V dropped 1 base and J dropped 4 bases, with 8 bases sitting between them. DNA for the CDR3: TGTGCCAGCAGCTTAGGAACAGGGAATCAGCCCCAGCATTTT. Encoded protein: CASSLGTGNQPQHF.

The rearrangement joins TRBV19 to TRBJ1-1; D ambiguous. Germline-derived CDR1 and CDR2 are LNHDA and SQIVND (reference sequence). This CDR3 has 13 residues. V was cut by 3 bases and J by 0 bases, with 5 bases left in between. As DNA, the CDR3 is TGTGCCAGTAGTATCCTGTTGAACACTGAAGCTTTCTTT. This codes for CASSILLNTEAFF.

The chain employs TRBV5-3 and TRBJ1-3, with 11 bases that match TRBD1. Being an ORF, TRBV5-3 has a function that is uncertain. The CDR3 runs to 17 residues. The ends lost 4 bases at V and 7 bases at J; junction bases unmatched: 13. DNA of the CDR3: TGTGCCAGAAGCACAGAATCCCCCGGGACAGGGGGGAACACCATATATTTT. It translates to CARSTESPGTGGNTIYF.